What follows are 14 T cell receptor beta chains derived from one specimen sequenced in a study of cytomegalovirus exposure and HLA in healthy donors. PCR involved 60 Vbeta and 13 Jbeta primers. TCRdb's copy holds only in-frame clones and misses some; the assay was immunoSEQ multiplex PCR. This sample has roughly 80,000 clones, with around 85% found just once. Source material: PBMCs. These TCRs come from a woman aged 45-59 years in good health and CMV-seronegative.

CDR3 amino acids: CASSENWLAGTASTDTQYF. The CDR3 DNA sequence: TGTGCCAGCAGTGAAAACTGGCTAGCGGGGACAGCTAGCACAGATACGCAGTATTTT. This sequence joins TRBV6-1 and TRBJ2-3; 9 bases are a match to TRBD2. Trimming at V came to 2 bases and at J to 0 bases, leaving 12 bases not matched to a gene. In germline, CDR1 is MNHNS, CDR2 SASEGT. The CDR3 is 19 amino acids.

This chain links TRBV6-5 with TRBJ1-4, with no clear D. Trimming cost V 8 bases and J 4 bases, with 5 bases left between them. From germline, CDR1 is MNHEY and CDR2 SVGAGI. The CDR3 is made up of 11 amino acids. DNA for the CDR3: TGTGCCAGCCGGGGTAATGAAAAACTGTTTTTT. It yields the protein CASRGNEKLFF.

The gene calls are TRBV7-9 and TRBJ2-5; 9 bases are a match to TRBD1. This CDR3 has 15 residues. The V segment lost 5 bases and the J segment 2 bases; nucleotides outside the gene matches: 6. From germline, CDR1 is SEHNR and CDR2 FQNEAQ (reference sequence). For the CDR3, the DNA is TGTGCCAGCAGCCCACCGGGACAGGGTCAAGAGACCCAGTACTTC. This gives the protein CASSPPGQGQETQYF.

This chain connects TRBV7-9 to TRBJ2-5, with 7 positions matching TRBD2. This CDR3 is built from 15 residues. Trimming removed 6 bases from V and 5 bases from J; junction bases left unmatched: 12. The germline CDR1 and CDR2 sequences are SEHNR and FQNEAQ (reference sequence). Here the CDR3 DNA reads TGTGCCAGCAGTATAGGGGAGGCGCGGGGGGAGACCCAGTACTTC. Amino acid sequence: CASSIGEARGETQYF. Combining the CDR3 with reference TRBV7-9 and TRBJ2-5 gives the whole variable domain DTGVSQNPRHKITKRGQNVTFRCDPISEHNRLYWYRQTLGQGPEFLTYFQNEAQLEKSRLLSDRFSAERPKGSFSTLEIQRTEQGDSAMYLCASSIGEARGETQYFGPGTRLLVL.

This chain uses TRBV2 with TRBJ1-5; 10 bases match TRBD1. After removal of 6 bases from V and 0 bases from J, the junction contained 2 bases not matched to a gene. The CDR3 length is 15 residues. Germline-derived CDR1 and CDR2 are SNHLY and FYNNEI. The CDR3 DNA reads TGTGCCAGCAGCCGGGACAGGGGTAGCAATCAGCCCCAGCATTTT. It is translated as CASSRDRGSNQPQHF.

V is TRBV5-4 and J is TRBJ2-3; tentatively, D is TRBD2 (6 bases). V lost 3 bases to trimming and J lost 2 bases, with 16 bases between them. Germline V CDR1 and CDR2: SGHNT, YYREEE (reference sequence). The CDR3 is 16 amino acids. The CDR3 is CASSSLFSGYTDTQYF. The CDR3 region has the DNA TGTGCCAGCAGCTCCCTCTTTAGCGGATACACAGATACGCAGTATTTT.

The genes are TRBV5-6 and TRBJ2-5, with TRBD2 matching 8 bases. J was trimmed by 2 bases and V by 2 bases; bases with no gene match: 11. The CDR3 is 17 amino acids. Germline V CDR1 and CDR2: SGHDT, YYEEEE. The CDR3 nucleotides read TGTGCCAGCAGCTTTGGGGGGTCGAAGCGGGGGCAAGAGACCCAGTACTTC. Its protein product is CASSFGGSKRGQETQYF.

The CDR3 loop is CASRLRDYTDTQYF. The CDR3 DNA follows: TGCGCCAGCAGACTCCGGGACTACACAGATACGCAGTATTTT. V is TRBV4-1 and J is TRBJ2-3, with 7 bases lining up with TRBD2. V lost 6 bases to trimming and J lost 2 bases; unmatched junction nucleotides: 5. CDR3 length equals 14 residues. CDR1 MGHRA and CDR2 YSYEKL come from the germline V gene.

The chain employs TRBV11-2 and TRBJ2-7, with a tentative D call TRBD1 (5 bases). This CDR3 is built from 14 residues. Germline V CDR1 and CDR2: SGHAT, FQNNGV. V was shortened by 5 bases and J by 4 bases, with 15 bases between the two germline ends. The CDR3 DNA sequence: TGTGCCAGCAGCAATCAAGGGGATTCGTACGAGCAGTACTTC. It is translated as CASSNQGDSYEQYF.

The chain combines TRBV19 with TRBJ2-1; D is unclear. The CDR3 has 14 residues. Trimming pared 6 bases from V and 1 base from J, leaving 10 bases between. Germline-derived CDR1 and CDR2 are LNHDA and SQIVND (reference sequence). The CDR3 nucleotides read TGTGCCAGTAGCCTGCAGTATTCCTACAATGAGCAGTTCTTC. Residues: CASSLQYSYNEQFF.

The chain employs TRBV27 and TRBJ1-1; TRBD1 matches 7 bases. Germline assignment: CDR1 MNHEY and CDR2 SMNVEV (reference sequence). The CDR3 has 14 amino acids. The junction had 2 bases not matched to a gene; V was cut back by 3 bases and J by 1 base. The CDR3 reads CASSLTGQNTEAFF. The CDR3 nucleotides read TGTGCCAGCAGTTTGACAGGGCAGAACACTGAAGCTTTCTTT.

The chain has TRBV28 and TRBJ1-5; unclear D gene. Between the trimmed V and J ends, which lost 7 bases and 4 bases, there was a span of 11 bases. Germline values: CDR1 MDHEN, CDR2 SYDVKM. CDR3 length: 13 amino acids. The chain's CDR3 is CASTGGWNQPQHF. In nucleotides, the CDR3 is TGTGCCAGCACTGGCGGGTGGAATCAGCCCCAGCATTTT.

This clone was detected a few times. This chain connects TRBV2 to TRBJ1-1, with a weak D call TRBD1 (5 bases). The germline V gene encodes CDR1 SNHLY and CDR2 FYNNEI. With 1 base removed from V and 1 base from J, the gap between germline ends came to 7 bases. The CDR3 sequence is 14 residues long. The CDR3 region has the DNA TGTGCCAGCAGTGAAGGTGGACAGAACACTGAAGCTTTCTTT. Translation: CASSEGGQNTEAFF.

The chain carries TRBV6-4 and TRBJ1-2; TRBD1 agrees at 8 bases. The V and J ends lost 1 base and 5 bases, in that order; junction bases with no gene match: 6. The CDR3 length is 15 residues. The germline V gene encodes CDR1 MRHNA and CDR2 SNTAGT. The CDR3 loop reads CASSDFPGQGYGYTF. The CDR3 DNA reads as TGTGCCAGCAGTGACTTCCCCGGACAGGGATATGGCTACACCTTC.